This entry describes one TCR beta chain. Its recognized antigen is unknown. Per-base qualities were not stored, and no clone one base away is much larger. The data were taken from a study of radiotherapy plus CTLA-4 blockade in lung cancer (dated by TCRdb to the late 2010s). Looking at the study overall: Among the enrolled patients, approximately 17% had an objective response, and 25% to 40% reached disease control.

Reading the germline V gene (reference sequence) gives CDR1 MNHNY and CDR2 SVGAGI. The CDR3 starts with the cysteine, ends with the phenylalanine, and has 16 residues. Left in the record is the CDR3 DNA by itself, 48 bases read in frame from the first base. The junction carries 24 bases between V and J, which are trimmed by 7 bases and 6 bases respectively. The study evaluated CTLA-4 blockade (ipilimumab) given together with focal radiation therapy in patients who had chemo-refractory metastatic non-small-cell lung cancer. Library creation used the immunoSEQ multiplex PCR assay. TCRdb's version of the immuneACCESS table is confined to in-frame rearrangements and falls short of the full clone set. An unresolved V gene accounts for under half of the shortfall where checked; the remainder is of unknown origin. This sample holds approximately 47,000 clones; about 81% were observed only once. Roughly 3.3% of the sample is held by the ten biggest clonotypes.

What the work shows at the level of the full study, not this receptor alone: Increased serum interferon-beta after radiation, together with early dynamic changes in blood T cell clones, were reported to be the strongest predictors of response. TCR clones derived from tumors expanded in peripheral blood after treatment with radiotherapy and ipilimumab.

The input for sequencing was peripheral blood, taken from a patient treated with radiotherapy plus ipilimumab. This chain joins TRBV6-6 to TRBJ1-1; the D gene cannot be resolved reliably. This clonotype originated in a human donor with non-small cell lung cancer who had stable disease on radiotherapy plus ipilimumab. The CDR3 is CASTSSQTSGYPEAFF. The DNA sequence follows: TGTGCCAGCACCTCATCTCAAACTTCGGGGTATCCTGAAGCTTTCTTT.